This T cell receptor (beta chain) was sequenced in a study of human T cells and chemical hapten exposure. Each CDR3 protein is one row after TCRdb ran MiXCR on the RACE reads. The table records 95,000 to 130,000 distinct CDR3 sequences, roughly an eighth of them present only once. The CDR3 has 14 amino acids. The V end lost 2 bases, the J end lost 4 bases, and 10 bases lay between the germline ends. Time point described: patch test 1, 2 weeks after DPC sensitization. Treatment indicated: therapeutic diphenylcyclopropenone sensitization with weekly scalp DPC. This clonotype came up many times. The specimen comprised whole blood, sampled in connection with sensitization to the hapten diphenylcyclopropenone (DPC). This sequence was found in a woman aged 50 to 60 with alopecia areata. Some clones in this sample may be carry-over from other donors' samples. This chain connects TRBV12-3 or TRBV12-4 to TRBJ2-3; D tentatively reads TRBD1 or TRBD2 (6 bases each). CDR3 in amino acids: CASSLSGAADTQYF. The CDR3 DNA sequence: TGTGCCAGCAGTTTATCGGGGGCTGCAGATACGCAGTATTTT.